This T cell receptor (beta chain) was profiled in a study of blood T cell repertoires in COVID-19. Libraries were prepared by immunoSEQ multiplex PCR; TCRdb keeps only in-frame clonotypes and omits some of them. Counted here are over 150,000 clones, more than 85% occurring once; the ten biggest clones make up about 7%. Sample: PBMCs or T cells enriched from blood (not recorded which). The TCR comes from a woman in her 50s who had recovered from COVID-19.

The chain's CDR3 is CAIRGGSGDTQYF. In DNA, the CDR3 is TGTGCCATCCGGGGGGGATCGGGAGATACGCAGTATTTT. The chain has TRBV6-5 and TRBJ2-3; 8 positions agree with TRBD2. From germline, CDR1 is MNHEY and CDR2 SVGAGI. This CDR3 has 13 residues. V was pared by 10 bases and J by 5 bases, with 8 bases of the junction left unmatched.